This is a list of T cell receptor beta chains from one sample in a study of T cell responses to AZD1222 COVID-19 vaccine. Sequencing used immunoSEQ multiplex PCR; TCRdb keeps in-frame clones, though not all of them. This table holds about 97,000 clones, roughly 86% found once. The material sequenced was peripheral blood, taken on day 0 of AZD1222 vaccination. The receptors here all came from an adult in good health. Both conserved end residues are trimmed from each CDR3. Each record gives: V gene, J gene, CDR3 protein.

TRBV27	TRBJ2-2	ASSPGGELF
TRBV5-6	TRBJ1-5	ASTSMGGAGNQPQH
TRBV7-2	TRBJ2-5	ASSYPLAGGVETQY
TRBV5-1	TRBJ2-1	ASSLRQGEGEQF
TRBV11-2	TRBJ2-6	ASSLEAGNSGANVLT
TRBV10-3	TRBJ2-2	AIIQGSGTGELF
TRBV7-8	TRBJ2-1	ASTTGTSGRIQF
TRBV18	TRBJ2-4	ASSQGAGKNIQY
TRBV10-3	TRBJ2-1	AISERLAEDEQF
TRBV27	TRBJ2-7	ASSSLIPRLAGSYEQY
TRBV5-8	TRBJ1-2	ASSLGWGQVARDYGYT
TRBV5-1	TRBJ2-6	ASSLQGPGANVLT
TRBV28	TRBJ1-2	ASRADRNYGYT
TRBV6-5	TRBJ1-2	ASSQQGGDGYT
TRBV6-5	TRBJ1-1	ASSLSGLSEAF
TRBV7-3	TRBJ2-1	ASSTKGKSEQF
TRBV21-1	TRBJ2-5	ASSISSGLAGSSQETQY
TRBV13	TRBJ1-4	ASSSFGTTNEKLF
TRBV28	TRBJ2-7	AFPGGQDYEQY
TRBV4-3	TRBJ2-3	ASSRGTGKADTQY
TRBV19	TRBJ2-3	PRLGTDTQY
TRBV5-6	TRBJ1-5	ASSLGQINQPQH
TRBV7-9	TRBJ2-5	ASRQERDRGHGETQY
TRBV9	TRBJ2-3	ASSVGWTGTDTQY
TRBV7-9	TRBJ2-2	ASSLTSGSGTGELF
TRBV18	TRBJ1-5	ASSPSGDQPQH
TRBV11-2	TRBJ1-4	ASSLEDRGGEKLF
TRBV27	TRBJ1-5	ASSFLNAGGGSNQPQH
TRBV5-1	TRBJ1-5	ASSLAPGGSNQPQH
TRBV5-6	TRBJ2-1	ASRWVAGGLHNEQF
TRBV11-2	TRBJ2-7	ASSLQGGQY
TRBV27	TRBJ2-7	ASSPRPRGRPYEQY
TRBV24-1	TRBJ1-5	ATGSTGDDGQPQH
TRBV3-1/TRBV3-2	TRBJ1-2	ASRPGGGTYGYT
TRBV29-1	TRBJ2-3	SMTGTGGVGTQY
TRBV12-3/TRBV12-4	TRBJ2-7	ASRPHEVSEQY
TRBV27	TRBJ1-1	ASSFREGYRAF
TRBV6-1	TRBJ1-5	ASSEALGGNQPQH